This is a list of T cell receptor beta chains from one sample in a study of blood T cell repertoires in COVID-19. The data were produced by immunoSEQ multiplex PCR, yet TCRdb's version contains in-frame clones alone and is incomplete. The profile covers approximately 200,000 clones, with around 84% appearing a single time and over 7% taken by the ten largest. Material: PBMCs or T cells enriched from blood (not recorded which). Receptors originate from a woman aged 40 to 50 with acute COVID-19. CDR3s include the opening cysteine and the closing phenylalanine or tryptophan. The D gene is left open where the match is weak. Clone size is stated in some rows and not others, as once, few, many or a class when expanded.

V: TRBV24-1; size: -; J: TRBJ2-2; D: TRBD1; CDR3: CATSDLGTAGELFF; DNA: TGTGCCACCAGTGATTTGGGGACAGCTGGGGAGCTGTTTTTT
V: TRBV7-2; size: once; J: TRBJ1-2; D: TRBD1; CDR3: CASSLDRGPLGYTF; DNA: TGTGCCAGCAGCCTAGACAGGGGGCCTCTTGGCTACACCTTC
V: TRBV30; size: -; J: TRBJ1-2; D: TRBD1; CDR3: CAWTGTGYGYTF; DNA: TGTGCCTGGACCGGGACAGGGTATGGCTACACCTTC
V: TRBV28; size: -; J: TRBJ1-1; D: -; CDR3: CASSLGQGGTEAFF; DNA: TGTGCCAGCAGTTTAGGGCAGGGAGGCACTGAAGCTTTCTTT
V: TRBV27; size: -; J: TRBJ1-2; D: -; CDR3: CASSTGGRPNYGYTF; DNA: TGTGCCAGCAGTACAGGAGGGAGGCCCAACTATGGCTACACCTTC
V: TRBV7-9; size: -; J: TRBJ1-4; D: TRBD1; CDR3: CASSNGQDNEKLFF; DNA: TGTGCCAGCTCAAACGGACAGGATAATGAAAAACTGTTTTTT
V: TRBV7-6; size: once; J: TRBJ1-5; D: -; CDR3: CASSLYKGNGNQPQHF; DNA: TGTGCCAGCAGCTTATATAAGGGGAATGGCAATCAGCCCCAGCATTTT
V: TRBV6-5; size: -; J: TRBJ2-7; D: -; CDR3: CASSLFTLALDEQYF; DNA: TGTGCCAGCAGCTTGTTCACACTAGCCCTCGACGAGCAGTACTTC
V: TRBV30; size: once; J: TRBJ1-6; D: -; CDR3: CAWSPGGRGSYNSPLHF; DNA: TGTGCCTGGAGCCCCGGCGGGCGGGGATCCTATAATTCACCCCTCCACTTT
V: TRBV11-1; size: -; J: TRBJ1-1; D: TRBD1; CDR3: CASSLVRTGGFTEAFF; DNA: TGTGCCAGCAGCTTAGTCCGGACAGGGGGCTTCACTGAAGCTTTCTTT
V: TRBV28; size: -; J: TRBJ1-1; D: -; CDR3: CATQEGRGHTEAFF; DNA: TGTGCCACCCAGGAGGGTCGGGGACACACTGAAGCTTTCTTT
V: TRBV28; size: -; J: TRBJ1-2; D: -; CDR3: CASSLSGSRGYTF; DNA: TGTGCCAGCAGTCTCTCAGGGTCTCGGGGCTACACCTTC
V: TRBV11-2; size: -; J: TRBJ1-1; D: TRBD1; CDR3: CASSLDVLKAQGAARTEAFF; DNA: TGTGCCAGCAGCTTAGACGTATTAAAGGCACAGGGGGCGGCCCGCACTGAAGCTTTCTTT
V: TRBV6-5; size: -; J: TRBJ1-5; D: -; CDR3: CASRTGSPDQPQHF; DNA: TGTGCCAGCAGGACCGGGAGCCCGGATCAGCCCCAGCATTTT
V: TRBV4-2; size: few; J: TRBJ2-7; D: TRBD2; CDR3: CASGHVSGTSDYEQYF; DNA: TGTGCCAGCGGCCACGTCTCCGGGACTAGCGATTACGAGCAGTACTTC
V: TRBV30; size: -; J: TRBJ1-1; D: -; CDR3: CAWTRYGSRVAEAFF; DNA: TGTGCCTGGACAAGATACGGGTCCCGGGTAGCTGAAGCTTTCTTT
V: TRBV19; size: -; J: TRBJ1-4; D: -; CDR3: CASSRTDTATNEKLFF; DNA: TGTGCCAGTAGTAGGACTGATACTGCAACTAATGAAAAACTGTTTTTT
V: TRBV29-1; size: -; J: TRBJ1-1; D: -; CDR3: CSVSREMNTEAFF; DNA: TGCAGCGTTTCACGAGAGATGAACACTGAAGCTTTCTTT
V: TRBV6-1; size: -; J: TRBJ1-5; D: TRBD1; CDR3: CASSETPPGQGHQPQHF; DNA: TGTGCCAGCAGCGAAACCCCCCCGGGACAGGGACATCAGCCCCAGCATTTT
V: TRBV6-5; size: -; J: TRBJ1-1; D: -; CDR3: CAGGGTNTEAFF; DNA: TGTGCCGGGGGCGGCACGAACACTGAAGCTTTCTTT